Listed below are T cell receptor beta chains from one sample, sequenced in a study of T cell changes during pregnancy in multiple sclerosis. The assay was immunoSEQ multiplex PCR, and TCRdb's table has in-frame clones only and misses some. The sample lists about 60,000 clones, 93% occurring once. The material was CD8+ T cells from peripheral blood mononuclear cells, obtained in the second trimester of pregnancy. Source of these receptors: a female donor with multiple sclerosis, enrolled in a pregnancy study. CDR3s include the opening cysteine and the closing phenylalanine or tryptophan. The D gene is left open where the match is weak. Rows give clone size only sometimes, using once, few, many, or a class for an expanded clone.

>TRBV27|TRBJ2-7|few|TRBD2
CASSIAGGDFEQYF
TGTGCCAGCAGTATAGCGGGAGGGGACTTTGAGCAGTACTTC
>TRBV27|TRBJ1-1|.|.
CASSLGALGPEAFF
TGTGCCAGCAGTTTAGGGGCTCTGGGCCCTGAAGCTTTCTTT
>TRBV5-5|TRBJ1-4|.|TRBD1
CASSLRDRGGKLFF
TGTGCCAGCAGCTTGAGGGACAGGGGTGGAAAACTGTTTTTT
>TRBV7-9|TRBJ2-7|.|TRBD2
CASSLGRLAGGPYEQYF
TGTGCCAGCAGCTTAGGTCGCCTAGCGGGGGGGCCCTACGAGCAGTACTTC
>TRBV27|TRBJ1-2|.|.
CASSLGLGGGYTF
TGTGCCAGCAGTTTAGGGTTGGGGGGAGGCTACACCTTC
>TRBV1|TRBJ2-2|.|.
CTSSPGLAGAQRGTGELFF
TGCACCAGCAGCCCCGGACTAGCGGGTGCCCAAAGGGGCACCGGGGAGCTGTTTTTT
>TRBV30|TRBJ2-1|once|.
CAWSAINEQFF
TGTGCCTGGAGTGCCATTAATGAGCAGTTCTTC
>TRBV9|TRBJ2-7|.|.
CASSVAGDAGEQYF
TGTGCCAGCAGCGTAGCAGGAGACGCGGGGGAGCAGTACTTC
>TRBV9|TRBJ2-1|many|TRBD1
CASSVAYRGREQFF
TGTGCCAGCAGCGTAGCCTACAGGGGCCGGGAGCAGTTCTTC
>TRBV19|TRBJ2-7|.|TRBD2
CASSAHIVAGFYEQYF
TGTGCCAGTAGTGCCCATATTGTAGCGGGATTCTACGAGCAGTACTTC
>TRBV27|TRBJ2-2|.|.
CASSWGRGYGELFF
TGTGCCAGCAGTTGGGGGAGGGGGTACGGGGAGCTGTTTTTT
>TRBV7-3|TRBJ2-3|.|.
CASSSLGAATDTQYF
TGTGCCAGCAGCTCCCTAGGTGCCGCCACAGATACGCAGTATTTT
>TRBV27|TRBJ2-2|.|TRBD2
CASSFDSGGLYTGELFF
TGTGCCAGCAGTTTCGATAGCGGGGGACTTTACACCGGGGAGCTGTTTTTT
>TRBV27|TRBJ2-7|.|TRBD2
CASRRTSGTYEQYF
TGTGCCAGCAGGAGAACTAGCGGGACCTACGAGCAGTACTTC
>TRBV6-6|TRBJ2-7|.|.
CACNIGLQYEQYF
TGTGCCTGCAACATCGGACTGCAGTACGAGCAGTACTTC
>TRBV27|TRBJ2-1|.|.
CASSPDSFYNEQFF
TGTGCCAGCAGTCCCGACTCCTTCTACAATGAGCAGTTCTTC
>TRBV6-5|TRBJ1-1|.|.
CASSFGGSNTEAFF
TGTGCCAGCAGTTTTGGGGGCTCCAACACTGAAGCTTTCTTT
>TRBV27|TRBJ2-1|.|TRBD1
CASSSGFRDRGPWEQFF
TGTGCCAGCAGTTCAGGTTTTCGGGACAGGGGTCCCTGGGAGCAGTTCTTC
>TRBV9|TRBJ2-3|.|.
CASSVWGEDTQYF
TGTGCCAGCAGCGTTTGGGGAGAGGATACGCAGTATTTT
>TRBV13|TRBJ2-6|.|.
CASSPKSGQFASRANVLTF
TGTGCCAGCAGCCCAAAATCAGGGCAATTCGCCTCTAGGGCCAACGTCCTGACTTTC
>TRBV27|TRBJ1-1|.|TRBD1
CATSTGGMNTEAFF
TGTGCCACCTCGACAGGGGGTATGAACACTGAAGCTTTCTTT
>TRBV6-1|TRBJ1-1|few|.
CASSPGEAFF
TGTGCCAGCAGTCCAGGGGAAGCTTTCTTT
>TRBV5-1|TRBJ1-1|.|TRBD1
CASSKGQGYEAFF
TGCGCCAGCAGCAAGGGACAGGGCTATGAAGCTTTCTTT
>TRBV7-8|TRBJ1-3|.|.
CASSPVSNTIYF
TGTGCCAGCAGCCCAGTATCTAACACCATATATTTT
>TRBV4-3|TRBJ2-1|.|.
CASSRTLADRGQFF
TGCGCCAGCAGCCGGACCTTGGCCGACCGGGGGCAGTTCTTC
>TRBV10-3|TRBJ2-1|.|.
CAISESPTRSDEQFF
TGTGCCATCAGTGAGTCGCCCACTAGATCGGATGAGCAGTTCTTC
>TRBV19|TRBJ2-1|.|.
CASSMGQGSYNEQFF
TGTGCCAGTAGTATGGGGCAGGGATCCTACAATGAGCAGTTCTTC
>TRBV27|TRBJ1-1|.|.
CASSPLRLNTEAFF
TGTGCCAGCAGTCCCCTCCGGTTGAACACTGAAGCTTTCTTT